This entry lists 20 T cell receptor beta chains sequenced from one sample in a study of blood T cell repertoires in COVID-19. Data came from immunoSEQ multiplex PCR; TCRdb stores just in-frame clones and leaves some out. The sample records some 22,000 clones, around 89% being singletons. The specimen was peripheral blood. The receptor source for this set is a human donor with active COVID-19. The donor label of this sample is uncertain.

The chain has TRBV7-2 and TRBJ2-1, with 9 bases fitting TRBD2. The CDR3 is 16 residues long. Germline CDR1 and CDR2: SGHTA and FQGNSA. The ends lost 5 bases at V and 7 bases at J; junction bases unmatched: 12. CDR3 bases: TGTGCCAGCAGCCCCCCCCCAGCGGGAGGTATGAATGAGCAGTTCTTC. Protein product: CASSPPPAGGMNEQFF.

The chain combines TRBV5-1 with TRBJ2-2, with a possible D match to TRBD2 (5 bases). The germline V gene has CDR1 SGHRS and CDR2 YFSETQ. V was trimmed by 3 bases and J by 1 base, leaving 7 bases between them. The CDR3 loop spans 14 amino acids. As DNA, the CDR3 is TGCGCCAGCAGCTACAGCGGGAACACCGGGGAGCTGTTTTTT. The encoded protein is CASSYSGNTGELFF.

The chain uses TRBV5-5 and TRBJ1-3; D perhaps matches TRBD1 (5 bases). This CDR3 region has 14 residues. V lost 7 bases and J 0 bases, leaving 11 bases between the germline ends. The V gene's germline CDR1 is SGHKS and CDR2 YYEKEE (reference sequence). CDR3 loop: CASSTASSGNTIYF. CDR3 bases: TGTGCCAGCTCGACAGCGAGCTCTGGAAACACCATATATTTT.

There are a few counts of this clone. This sequence joins TRBV7-8 and TRBJ1-2; 9 nucleotides line up with TRBD1. The J segment lost 2 bases and the V segment lost 5 bases, leaving 3 bases of the junction unmatched. Germline V gene sequence: CDR1 SGHVS, CDR2 FQNEAQ. The CDR3 covers 14 residues. DNA for the CDR3: TGTGCCAGCAGCCCAGGACAGGGGAACTATGGCTACACCTTC. This codes for CASSPGQGNYGYTF.

This clone was detected only a few times. V and J are TRBV7-3 and TRBJ2-3; the match to TRBD1 covers 10 bases. The CDR3 extends over 15 amino acids. The ends lost 2 bases at V and 3 bases at J; junction bases unmatched: 2. From germline, CDR1 is SGHTA and CDR2 FQGTGA. The DNA of the CDR3 is TGTGCCAGCAGCTTAGCGGGACAGGGGACAGATACGCAGTATTTT. Its translation is CASSLAGQGTDTQYF.

The CDR3 loop reads CASSLGQMGPYEQYF. As DNA, the CDR3 is TGTGCCAGCAGTCTCGGACAGATGGGTCCCTACGAGCAGTACTTC. V and J are TRBV27 and TRBJ2-7; D is possibly TRBD1 (6 bases). Trimming took off 5 bases at V and 2 bases at J, with 16 bases between the two ends. The CDR3 is 15 amino acids. Germline assignment: CDR1 MNHEY and CDR2 SMNVEV (reference sequence).

The chain combines TRBV5-1 with TRBJ2-3; TRBD2 matches 11 bases. Trimming at V came to 0 bases and at J to 6 bases, leaving 9 bases not matched to a gene. Germline lookup yields CDR1 SGHRS and CDR2 YFSETQ. This CDR3 contains 17 residues. The CDR3 loop reads CASSLGISGGEVDTQYF. The CDR3, as DNA: TGCGCCAGCAGCTTGGGAATTAGCGGGGGGGAAGTCGATACGCAGTATTTT.

V usage is TRBV5-4 and J usage is TRBJ2-2; TRBD2 agrees at 7 bases. Per germline, CDR1 SGHNT and CDR2 YYREEE (reference sequence). Trimming cost V 4 bases and J 4 bases; bases outside gene matches: 7. The CDR3 spans 15 residues. The CDR3 region is CASSAPGGGTGELFF. CDR3 DNA: TGTGCCAGCAGCGCCCCGGGAGGCGGCACCGGGGAGCTGTTTTTT.

The rearrangement uses TRBV7-9 and TRBJ2-1; D is ambiguous. The CDR3 spans 13 residues. Germline lookup yields CDR1 SEHNR and CDR2 FQNEAQ (reference sequence). Trimming took off 5 bases at V and 1 base at J, with 6 bases between the two ends. The CDR3 sequence is CASSRDSYNEQFF. As DNA, the CDR3 is TGTGCCAGCAGCAGAGATTCCTACAATGAGCAGTTCTTC.

This rearrangement joins TRBV11-2 to TRBJ2-1; possible D gene TRBD1, 5 bases. Between the trimmed V and J ends, which lost 5 bases and 8 bases, there was a span of 25 bases. Germline CDR1 SGHAT, CDR2 FQNNGV. CDR3 length equals 17 residues. The CDR3 sequence is CASSPHRASGAVDEQFF. DNA for the CDR3: TGTGCCAGCAGCCCCCACCGGGCTAGTGGGGCTGTCGATGAGCAGTTCTTC.

The gene calls are TRBV6-5 and TRBJ2-1; 13 positions agree with TRBD2. With V trimmed by 0 bases and J by 10 bases, 6 bases remained unmatched. The CDR3 length is 16 residues. Germline CDR1 is MNHEY and CDR2 is SVGAGI. The CDR3 loop reads CASSYSGTSGTWEQFF. For the CDR3, the DNA is TGTGCCAGCAGTTACTCCGGGACTAGCGGGACCTGGGAGCAGTTCTTC.

The J gene is TRBJ1-2, the V gene TRBV28; 7 nucleotides agree with TRBD1. The CDR3 length is 11 residues. CDR1 MDHEN and CDR2 SYDVKM come from the germline V gene. V was pared by 6 bases and J by 8 bases, with 3 bases of the junction left unmatched. In DNA form, the CDR3 reads TGTGCCAGCAGCCCAGGGGGAGGCTACACCTTC. This codes for CASSPGGGYTF.

CDR3 amino acids: CASSLGQRAEAFF. The CDR3 bases are TGTGCCAGCAGCCTTGGACAGAGGGCCGAAGCTTTCTTT. The chain has TRBV11-2 and TRBJ1-1; D is possibly TRBD1 (6 bases). The CDR3 contains 13 residues. Per germline, CDR1 SGHAT and CDR2 FQNNGV. Trimming removed 5 bases at V and 8 bases at J, with 15 bases between. Supplemented by reference TRBV11-2 and TRBJ1-1, the full variable domain reads EAGVAQSPRYKIIEKRQSVAFWCNPISGHATLYWYQQILGQGPKLLIQFQNNGVVDDSQLPKDRFSAERLKGVDSTLKIQPAKLEDSAVYLCASSLGQRAEAFFGQGTRLTVV.

The CDR3 reads CASSLHTRGYTF. CDR3 coding DNA: TGTGCCAGCAGCCTCCATACTCGCGGCTACACCTTC. The V and J genes are TRBV28 and TRBJ1-2; D gene uncertain. Trimming stripped 6 bases from V and 8 bases from J, with 13 bases between. Germline assignment: CDR1 MDHEN and CDR2 SYDVKM. The CDR3 runs to 12 residues.

A few counts support this clone. J is TRBJ2-1 and V is TRBV11-2; no definite D call. V was clipped by 8 bases and J by 7 bases, with 12 bases between them. The CDR3 is made up of 12 amino acids. Germline V lookup: CDR1 SGHAT, CDR2 FQNNGV. CDR3 region: CASCRWRNEQFF. CDR3 in DNA: TGTGCCAGCTGTCGGTGGAGAAATGAGCAGTTCTTC.

In DNA, the CDR3 is TGTGCCAGCTCACTTCAGGGGGCGAGTTTCGAAAAACTGTTTTTT. Residues: CASSLQGASFEKLFF. The chain has TRBV18 and TRBJ1-4, with 8 bases aligning to TRBD1. Germline V gene data show CDR1 as KGHSH and CDR2 as LQKENI. The trim removed 4 bases at V and 8 bases at J, leaving 9 bases unmatched. This CDR3 has 15 residues.

This chain links TRBV9 with TRBJ2-1; TRBD2 is a possible D gene (5 bases). The germline gives CDR1 SGDLS, CDR2 YYNGEE. The length of the CDR3 is 18 residues. Deletions cut 0 bases from V and 0 bases from J, with 16 bases between. CDR3 DNA: TGTGCCAGCAGCGTAGGGTCTTCTCGGGGAAGCTCCTACAATGAGCAGTTCTTC. It translates to CASSVGSSRGSSYNEQFF.

V and J are TRBV7-9 and TRBJ1-3; 7 bases map to TRBD1. This CDR3 has 15 amino acids. Germline values: CDR1 SEHNR, CDR2 FQNEAQ (reference sequence). V lost 6 bases and J lost 4; bases outside the gene matches: 9. CDR3 nucleotide sequence: TGTGCCAGCAGTACCGACCGACAGGGAGGAAACACCATATATTTT. It translates to CASSTDRQGGNTIYF.

The chain links TRBV3-1 (or the pseudogene TRBV3-2) to TRBJ2-3, with no clear D. Germline lookup yields CDR1 LGHDT and CDR2 YNNKEL (reference sequence). V was trimmed by 4 bases and J by 3 bases, leaving 17 bases between them. This CDR3 is built from 16 residues. The CDR3 loop is CASSPLVGAPTDTQYF. The CDR3 DNA sequence: TGTGCCAGCAGCCCCCTAGTAGGCGCACCGACAGATACGCAGTATTTT.

The V gene is TRBV6-2 or TRBV6-3, the J gene TRBJ1-1, with a weak D call TRBD1 (6 bases). The V end lost 0 bases, the J end lost 4 bases, and 9 bases lay between the germline ends. CDR1 is MNHEY, CDR2 SVGEGT, per germline. The CDR3 runs to 14 residues. The chain's CDR3 is CASSYSRGGTEAFF. CDR3 in DNA: TGTGCCAGCAGTTACTCGAGAGGGGGCACTGAAGCTTTCTTT.